A single sample is the source of the 8 T cell receptor beta chains below, sequenced in a study of blood T cell repertoires in COVID-19. Sequencing was performed with immunoSEQ multiplex PCR; in TCRdb, only in-frame clones are kept and a portion is missing. The data contain about 94,000 clones, roughly 80% of them singletons. The sequencing sample was made of peripheral blood. All receptors come from a man between 65 and 85 years old with COVID-19, enrolled during active disease.

V gene TRBV5-5 combines with J gene TRBJ2-5; no firm D call. V dropped 1 base and J dropped 0 bases, with 4 bases sitting between them. The CDR3 covers 13 residues. CDR1 is SGHKS, CDR2 YYEKEE, per germline (reference sequence). CDR3 loop: CASSLQDQETQYF. The CDR3 coding sequence is TGTGCCAGCAGCTTGCAGGACCAAGAGACCCAGTACTTC. The variable domain in full, completed from reference TRBV5-5 and TRBJ2-5, reads DAGVTQSPTHLIKTRGQQVTLRCSPISGHKSVSWYQQVLGQGPQFIFQYYEKEERGRGNFPDRFSARQFPNYSSELNVNALLLGDSALYLCASSLQDQETQYFGPGTRLLVL.

CDR3 residues: CASSLLAVAEGTYEQYF. The CDR3 DNA reads as TGTGCCAGTAGCCTTCTGGCGGTAGCGGAGGGCACCTACGAGCAGTACTTC. The chain couples TRBV19 to TRBJ2-7; a possible D gene is TRBD2 (6 bases). This CDR3 spans 17 amino acids. V was pared by 6 bases and J by 2 bases, with 23 bases between. CDR1 LNHDA and CDR2 SQIVND come from the germline V gene (reference sequence).

This rearrangement joins TRBV11-2 to TRBJ2-5; 11 positions match TRBD1. CDR3 length equals 16 residues. CDR1 is SGHAT, CDR2 FQNNGV, per germline. V trimming: 2 bases; J trimming: 5 bases; junction bases outside the gene matches: 7. As DNA, the CDR3 is TGTGCCAGCAGCTTACCACGGACAGGGGGCAGGGAGACCCAGTACTTC. Amino acid sequence: CASSLPRTGGRETQYF.

This clone appeared a few times. The chain links TRBV7-8 to TRBJ1-5, with TRBD1 identical over 9 bases. V was pared by 6 bases and J by 7 bases, with 7 bases of the junction left unmatched. This CDR3 has 14 residues. The V gene's germline CDR1 is SGHVS and CDR2 FQNEAQ. CDR3 residues: CASSYRGQGQPQHF. CDR3 sequence (DNA): TGTGCCAGCAGTTACAGGGGGCAAGGGCAGCCCCAGCATTTT.

The J gene is TRBJ1-1, the V gene TRBV7-2; D ambiguous. V was shortened by 0 bases and J by 0 bases, with 2 bases between the two germline ends. The CDR3 consists of 13 residues. Germline V lookup: CDR1 SGHTA, CDR2 FQGNSA. The chain's CDR3 is CASSLAMNTEAFF. The CDR3 bases are TGTGCCAGCAGCTTAGCTATGAACACTGAAGCTTTCTTT.

This chain joins TRBV6-5 and TRBJ2-7; the D gene is possibly TRBD2 (5 bases). V lost 6 bases, J lost 4 bases, and 16 bases lay in between. The germline V gene encodes CDR1 MNHEY and CDR2 SVGAGI. This CDR3 spans 14 amino acids. CDR3 nucleotides: TGTGCCAGCAGCCCCCCGGGAAAAGTGTACGAGCAGTACTTC. Its translation is CASSPPGKVYEQYF.

The count of this clone is one. The junction departs from germline at one end; a sequencing error may be responsible. The rearrangement joins TRBV27 to TRBJ1-2, with 9 positions matching TRBD1. Looked up from germline, CDR1 is MNHEY and CDR2 is SMNVEV (reference sequence). The CDR3 covers 13 residues. CDR3 amino acids: CASSLSFRDRVYF. As DNA, the CDR3 is TGTGCCAGCAGTTTATCTTTCCGGGACAGGGTGTACTTC.

The gene calls are TRBV5-1 and TRBJ1-1; D unresolved. The CDR3 has 14 residues. Germline V gene lookup returns CDR1 SGHRS and CDR2 YFSETQ. Trimming removed 1 base from V and 4 bases from J, with 11 bases in between. In nucleotides, the CDR3 is TGCGCCAGCAGCTTGCAAATGCTCGGCACTGAAGCTTTCTTT. Its protein product is CASSLQMLGTEAFF.